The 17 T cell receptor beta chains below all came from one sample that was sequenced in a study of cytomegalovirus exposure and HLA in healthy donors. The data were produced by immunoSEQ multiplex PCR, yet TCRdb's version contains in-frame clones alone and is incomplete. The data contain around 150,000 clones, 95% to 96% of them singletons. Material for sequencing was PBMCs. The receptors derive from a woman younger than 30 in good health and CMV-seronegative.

In DNA, the CDR3 is TGTGCTAGTGGCCCCGGGACAGGGGTCTTCTCCTACGAGCAGTACTTC. Protein sequence: CASGPGTGVFSYEQYF. J is TRBJ2-7 and V is TRBV12-5, with 10 bases that match TRBD1. Trimming cost V 6 bases and J 0 bases; bases outside gene matches: 8. The germline V gene has CDR1 LGHNT and CDR2 FRNRAP. The CDR3 runs to 16 residues.

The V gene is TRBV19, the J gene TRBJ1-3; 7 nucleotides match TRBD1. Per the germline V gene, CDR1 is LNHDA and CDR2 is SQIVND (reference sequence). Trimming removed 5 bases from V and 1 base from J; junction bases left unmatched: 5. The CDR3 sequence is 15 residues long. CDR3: CASSLEGASGNTIYF. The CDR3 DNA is TGTGCCAGTAGTCTGGAGGGGGCTTCTGGAAACACCATATATTTT.

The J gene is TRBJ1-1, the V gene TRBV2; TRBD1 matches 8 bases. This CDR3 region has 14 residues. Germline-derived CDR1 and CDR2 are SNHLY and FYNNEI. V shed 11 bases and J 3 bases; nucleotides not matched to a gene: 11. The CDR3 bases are TGTGCCTCCCACAGGGGGGATGGTTACACTGAAGCTTTCTTT. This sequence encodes CASHRGDGYTEAFF.

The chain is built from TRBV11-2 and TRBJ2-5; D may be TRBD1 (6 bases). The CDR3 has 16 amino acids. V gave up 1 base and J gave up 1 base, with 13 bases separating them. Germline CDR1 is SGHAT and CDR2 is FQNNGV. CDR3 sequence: CASSLGPTGFQETQYF. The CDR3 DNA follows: TGTGCCAGCAGCTTAGGCCCTACAGGGTTCCAAGAGACCCAGTACTTC.

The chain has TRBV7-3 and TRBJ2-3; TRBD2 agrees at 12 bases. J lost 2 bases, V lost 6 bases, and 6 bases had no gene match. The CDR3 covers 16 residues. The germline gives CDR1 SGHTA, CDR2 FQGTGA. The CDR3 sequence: CASSTGLAGATDTQYF. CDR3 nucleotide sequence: TGTGCCAGCAGTACGGGACTAGCGGGCGCCACAGATACGCAGTATTTT.

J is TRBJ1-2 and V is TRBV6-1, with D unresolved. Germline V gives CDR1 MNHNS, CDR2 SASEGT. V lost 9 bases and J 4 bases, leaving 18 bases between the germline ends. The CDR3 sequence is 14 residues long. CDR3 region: CASTLARASYGYTF. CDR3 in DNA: TGTGCCAGTACGCTAGCCCGGGCCTCCTATGGCTACACCTTC.

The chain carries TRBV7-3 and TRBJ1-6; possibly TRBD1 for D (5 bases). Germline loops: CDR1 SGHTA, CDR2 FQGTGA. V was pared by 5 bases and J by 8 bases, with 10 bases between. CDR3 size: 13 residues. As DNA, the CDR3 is TGTGCCAGCAGCCAGGGTCTATATTCACCCCTCCACTTT. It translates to CASSQGLYSPLHF.

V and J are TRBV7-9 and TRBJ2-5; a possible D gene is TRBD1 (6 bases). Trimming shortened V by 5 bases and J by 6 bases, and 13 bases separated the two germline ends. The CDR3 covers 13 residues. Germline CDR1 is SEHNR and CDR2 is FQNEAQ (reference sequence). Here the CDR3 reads CASSIGTGQTQYF. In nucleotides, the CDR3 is TGTGCCAGCAGCATAGGAACAGGGCAGACCCAGTACTTC.

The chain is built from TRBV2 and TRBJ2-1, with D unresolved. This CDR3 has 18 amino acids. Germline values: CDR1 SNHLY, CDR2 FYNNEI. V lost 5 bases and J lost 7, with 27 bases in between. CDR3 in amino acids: CASSWAPSSLGAKNEQFF. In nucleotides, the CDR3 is TGTGCCAGCAGTTGGGCTCCTTCGTCCCTCGGCGCTAAGAATGAGCAGTTCTTC.

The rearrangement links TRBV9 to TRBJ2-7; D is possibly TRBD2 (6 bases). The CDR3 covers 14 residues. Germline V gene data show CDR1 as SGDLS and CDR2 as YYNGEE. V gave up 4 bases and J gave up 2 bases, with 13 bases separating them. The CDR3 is CASSIRDWTYEQYF. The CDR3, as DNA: TGTGCCAGCAGCATCCGGGACTGGACCTACGAGCAGTACTTC.

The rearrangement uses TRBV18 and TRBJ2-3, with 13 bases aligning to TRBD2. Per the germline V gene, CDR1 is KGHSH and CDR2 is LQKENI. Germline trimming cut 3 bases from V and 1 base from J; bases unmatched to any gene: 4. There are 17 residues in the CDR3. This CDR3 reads CASSPVGLAGGTDTQYF. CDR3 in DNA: TGTGCCAGCTCACCTGTAGGACTAGCGGGGGGCACAGATACGCAGTATTTT.

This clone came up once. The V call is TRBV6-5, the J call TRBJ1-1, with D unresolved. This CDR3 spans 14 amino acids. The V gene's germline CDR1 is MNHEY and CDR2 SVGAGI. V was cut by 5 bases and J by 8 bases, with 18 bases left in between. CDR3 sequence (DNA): TGTGCCAGCAGTCAGCAATCGCGACATGTAGAAGCTTTCTTT. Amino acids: CASSQQSRHVEAFF.

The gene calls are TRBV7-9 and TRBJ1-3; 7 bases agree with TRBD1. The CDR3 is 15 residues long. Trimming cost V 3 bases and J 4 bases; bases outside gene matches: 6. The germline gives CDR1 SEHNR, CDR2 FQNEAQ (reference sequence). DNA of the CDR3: TGTGCCAGCAGCTTTGAGGGGGCGAGGGGAAACACCATATATTTT. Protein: CASSFEGARGNTIYF.

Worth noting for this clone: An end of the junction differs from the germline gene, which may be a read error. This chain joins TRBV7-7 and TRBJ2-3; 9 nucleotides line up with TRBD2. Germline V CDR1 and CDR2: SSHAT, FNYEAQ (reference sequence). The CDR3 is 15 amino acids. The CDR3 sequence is CASSLGAGGLDTQYF. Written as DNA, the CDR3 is TGTGCTAGCAGCTTAGGAGCGGGGGGTTTAGATACGCAGTATTTT.

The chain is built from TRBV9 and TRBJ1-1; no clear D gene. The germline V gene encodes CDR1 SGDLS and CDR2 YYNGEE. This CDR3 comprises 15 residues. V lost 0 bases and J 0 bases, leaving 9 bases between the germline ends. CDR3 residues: CASSVDGSMNTEAFF. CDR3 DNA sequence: TGTGCCAGCAGCGTAGATGGGAGCATGAACACTGAAGCTTTCTTT.

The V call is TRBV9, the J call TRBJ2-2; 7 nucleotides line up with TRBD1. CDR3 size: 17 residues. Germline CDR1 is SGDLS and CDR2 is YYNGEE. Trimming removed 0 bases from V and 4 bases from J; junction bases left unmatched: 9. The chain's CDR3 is CASSVEAGTVGTGELFF. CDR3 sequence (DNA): TGTGCCAGCAGCGTAGAGGCAGGGACAGTAGGCACCGGGGAGCTGTTTTTT.

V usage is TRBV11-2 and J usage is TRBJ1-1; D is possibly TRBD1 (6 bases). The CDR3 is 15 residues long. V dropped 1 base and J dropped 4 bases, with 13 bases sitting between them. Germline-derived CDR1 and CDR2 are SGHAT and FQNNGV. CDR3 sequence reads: CASSLVTGGGTEAFF. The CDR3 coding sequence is TGTGCCAGCAGCTTAGTGACGGGGGGCGGCACTGAAGCTTTCTTT. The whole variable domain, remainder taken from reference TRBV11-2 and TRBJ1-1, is EAGVAQSPRYKIIEKRQSVAFWCNPISGHATLYWYQQILGQGPKLLIQFQNNGVVDDSQLPKDRFSAERLKGVDSTLKIQPAKLEDSAVYLCASSLVTGGGTEAFFGQGTRLTVV.